A single sample is the source of the 14 T cell receptor beta chains below, sequenced in a study of OX40 agonist ivuxolimab in advanced cancers. Produced via immunoSEQ multiplex PCR; TCRdb's table is partial and in-frame only. The sample lists approximately 77,000 clones; about 90% were seen once. Specimen: CD4+ or CD8+ T cells sorted from blood, collected in a trial of the OX40 agonist ivuxolimab. These TCRs come from an adult with an advanced solid tumor such as melanoma, head and neck, liver or kidney cancer.

The rearrangement links TRBV27 to TRBJ2-3, with 8 bases aligning to TRBD2. Germline V gene sequence: CDR1 MNHEY, CDR2 SMNVEV (reference sequence). This CDR3 comprises 13 residues. Trimming at V came to 8 bases and at J to 6 bases, leaving 7 bases not matched to a gene. The CDR3 here is CASGEREKDTQYF. DNA of the CDR3: TGTGCCAGCGGGGAGCGGGAGAAGGATACGCAGTATTTT.

In nucleotides, the CDR3 is TGTGCCAGCAGCCGCCTCGTCGGACAGGCGCCTATGAACACTGAAGCTTTCTTT. It encodes CASSRLVGQAPMNTEAFF. The V call is TRBV7-6, the J call TRBJ1-1; 7 bases are shared with TRBD1. The CDR3 is made up of 18 amino acids. Trimming cost V 5 bases and J 0 bases; bases outside gene matches: 15. Germline V gene data show CDR1 as SGHVS and CDR2 as FNYEAQ.

This clone was counted a few times. V and J are TRBV4-2 and TRBJ1-3; TRBD1 aligns across 7 bases. This CDR3 is built from 15 residues. CDR1 is LGHNA and CDR2 is YNFKEQ in the germline V gene. The J segment lost 14 bases and the V segment lost 3 bases, leaving 16 bases of the junction unmatched. In DNA, the CDR3 is TGTGCCAGCAGCCAGGGGTGGGACAGCCTCTGGGAGGTATATTTT. Protein: CASSQGWDSLWEVYF.

The V and J genes are TRBV4-2 and TRBJ2-2; D perhaps matches TRBD1 (7 bases). The CDR3 is 14 residues long. V shed 5 bases and J shed 4 bases, with 11 bases lying between them. CDR1 is LGHNA, CDR2 YNFKEQ, per germline. In nucleotides, the CDR3 is TGTGCCAGCAGCGCGGGACAGCCCACCGGGGAGCTGTTTTTT. Its protein product is CASSAGQPTGELFF.

The V call is TRBV28, the J call TRBJ1-2; D possibly corresponds to TRBD1 (5 bases). The CDR3 has 15 residues. Trimming shortened V by 5 bases and J by 2 bases, and 15 bases separated the two germline ends. Germline-derived CDR1 and CDR2 are MDHEN and SYDVKM. The CDR3 is CASSPPGTENYGYTF. As DNA, the CDR3 is TGTGCCAGCAGTCCCCCGGGGACGGAGAACTATGGCTACACCTTC.

V is TRBV27 and J is TRBJ2-3; either TRBD1 or TRBD2 may supply D (6 bases each). CDR1 and CDR2 (germline): MNHEY, SMNVEV (reference sequence). This CDR3 region has 17 residues. V gave up 1 base and J gave up 4 bases, with 18 bases separating them. CDR3 nucleotides: TGTGCCAGCAGTTTATGGTTTTTCGGGGGCGCACCAGATACGCAGTATTTT. Protein: CASSLWFFGGAPDTQYF.

A few counts support this clone. This chain joins TRBV10-3 and TRBJ1-2; a weak D match, TRBD1 (6 bases). V shed 3 bases and J shed 0 bases, with 20 bases lying between them. CDR1 ENHRY and CDR2 SYGVKD come from the germline V gene. The CDR3 runs 18 residues. CDR3 nucleotide sequence: TGTGCCATCAGTGATCAGGGGACAAAGGAATTTTCTAACTATGGCTACACCTTC. The encoded protein is CAISDQGTKEFSNYGYTF.

The chain is built from TRBV30 and TRBJ1-5; no firm D call. Trimming removed 1 base at V and 5 bases at J, with 9 bases between. The germline V gene has CDR1 GTSNPN and CDR2 SVGIG (reference sequence). The CDR3 has 13 amino acids. CDR3 bases: TGTGCCTGGAGTGCTGACCGATATCAGCCCCAGCATTTT. Translated: CAWSADRYQPQHF.

J is TRBJ2-1 and V is TRBV14; a weak D match, TRBD2 (5 bases). V shed 1 base and J shed 7 bases, with 5 bases lying between them. Per germline, CDR1 SGHDN and CDR2 FVKESK. CDR3 length: 12 residues. DNA of the CDR3: TGTGCCAGCAGCCAAGGAGGGAATGAGCAGTTCTTC. Protein product: CASSQGGNEQFF. Drawing the rest from reference TRBV14 and TRBJ2-1, the complete variable domain is EAGVTQFPSHSVIEKGQTVTLRCDPISGHDNLYWYRRVMGKEIKFLLHFVKESKQDESGMPNNRFLAERTGGTYSTLKVQPAELEDSGVYFCASSQGGNEQFFGPGTRLTVL.

The V and J genes are TRBV6-6 and TRBJ1-4, with 7 bases aligning to TRBD1. The CDR3 sequence is 12 residues long. Germline CDR1 is MNHNY and CDR2 is SVGAGI (reference sequence). V shed 6 bases and J 7 bases; nucleotides not matched to a gene: 2. CDR3 nucleotide sequence: TGTGCCAGCAGACCAGGGGGTGAAAAACTGTTTTTT. Encoded protein: CASRPGGEKLFF.

This rearrangement joins TRBV30 to TRBJ1-4; TRBD1 is a possible D gene (6 bases). Trimming pared 0 bases from V and 5 bases from J, leaving 7 bases between. The germline gives CDR1 GTSNPN, CDR2 SVGIG (reference sequence). The CDR3 loop spans 13 amino acids. Here the CDR3 reads CAWSVGANEKLFF. For the CDR3, the DNA is TGTGCCTGGAGTGTGGGGGCAAATGAAAAACTGTTTTTT.

The CDR3 spells CASRRNRGETQYF. CDR3 in DNA: TGTGCCAGCAGACGAAACAGGGGAGAGACCCAGTACTTC. This chain links TRBV28 with TRBJ2-5, with 7 bases identical to TRBD1. The CDR3 length is 13 residues. With 6 bases clipped from V and 4 bases from J, the junction kept 5 bases outside the gene matches. In germline, CDR1 is MDHEN, CDR2 SYDVKM.

The rearrangement links TRBV6-6 to TRBJ2-5, with 7 bases that match TRBD2. The DNA end is more similar to TRBJ2-7, so the J call may be wrong. Germline V CDR1 and CDR2: MNHNY, SVGAGI (reference sequence). CDR3 length equals 14 residues. The CDR3 DNA reads TGTGCCAGCAGACCGGGACTAAGGATCGACGAGCAGTACTTC. It is translated as CASRPGLRIDEQYF.

The CDR3 region is CASGAGVTYEQFF. As DNA, the CDR3 is TGTGCCAGCGGAGCGGGAGTTACGTATGAGCAGTTCTTC. The chain is built from TRBV6-6 and TRBJ2-1, with 8 bases identical to TRBD2. Trimming took 8 bases from V and 8 from J; bases not matched to a gene: 8. Germline values: CDR1 MNHNY, CDR2 SVGAGI (reference sequence). CDR3 size: 13 residues.